The sequence of this T cell receptor beta chain was determined in a study of response to subunit inactivated influenza vaccine. Study-wide results and limits: With each seasonal influenza vaccination, the authors suggested, few new T cells are recruited.

In TCRdb, the RT-PCR reads were re-called with MiXCR into one record per CDR3 protein. This table has over 150,000 distinct CDR3 sequences, around 10% appearing once. There are a few counts of this clonotype. Antigen: not known. CDR3 length: 16 amino acids. Germline assignment: CDR1 SGHVS and CDR2 FNYEAQ. V trimming: 1 base; J trimming: 1 base; junction bases outside the gene matches: 3. The chain employs TRBV7-6 and TRBJ2-3; 9 bases agree with TRBD1. This specimen consisted of CD8+ T cells sorted from PBMCs, obtained about 23 months after vaccination. This TCR came from a man aged 45-69 years who received an inactivated influenza vaccine. In DNA form, the CDR3 reads TGTGCCAGCAGCTTAGGGGGGACAGGGCGCACAGATACGCAGTATTTT. Encoded protein: CASSLGGTGRTDTQYF.